This T cell receptor (beta chain) was obtained from a study of blood T cell repertoires in COVID-19. Study-level background: From T cells, B-cell-depleted T cells, or PBMCs came the material, which was cDNA or gDNA.

In its sample, this clone was seen a few times. Germline-derived CDR1 and CDR2 are MNHEY and SVGEGT. V lost 6 bases and J 4 bases, leaving 14 bases between the germline ends. The CDR3 has 14 amino acids. In the original processing: Amplification with reference gene primers provided the estimates of nucleated cell counts. Sequencing was performed with immunoSEQ multiplex PCR; in TCRdb, only in-frame clones are kept and a portion is missing. V, J and clone size derive from that table, while D and trimming were established from the DNA sequence. This table has under 400,000 clones, approximately 89% appearing once.

Material for sequencing was peripheral blood. This receptor was taken from a woman under 40 with COVID-19, enrolled during active disease. The genes are TRBV6-2 or TRBV6-3 and TRBJ2-3; D is perhaps TRBD1 (5 bases). The CDR3: CASSLPREPDTQYF. In DNA form, the CDR3 reads TGTGCCAGCAGCCTACCCAGGGAACCAGATACGCAGTATTTT.